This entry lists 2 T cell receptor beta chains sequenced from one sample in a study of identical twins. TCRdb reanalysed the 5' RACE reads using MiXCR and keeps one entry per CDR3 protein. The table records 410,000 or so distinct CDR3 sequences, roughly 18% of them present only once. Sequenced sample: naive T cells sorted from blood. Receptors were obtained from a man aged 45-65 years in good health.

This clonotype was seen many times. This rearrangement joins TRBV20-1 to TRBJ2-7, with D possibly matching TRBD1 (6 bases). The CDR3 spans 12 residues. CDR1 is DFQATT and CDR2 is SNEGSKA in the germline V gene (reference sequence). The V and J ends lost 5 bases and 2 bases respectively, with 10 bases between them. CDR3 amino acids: CSAWDTAYEQYF. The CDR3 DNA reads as TGCAGTGCTTGGGACACAGCCTACGAGCAGTACTTC.

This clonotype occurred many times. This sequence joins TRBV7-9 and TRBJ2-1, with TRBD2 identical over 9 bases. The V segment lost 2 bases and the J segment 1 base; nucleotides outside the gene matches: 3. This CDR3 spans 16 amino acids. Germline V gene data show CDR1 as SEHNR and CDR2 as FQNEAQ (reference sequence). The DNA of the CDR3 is TGTGCCAGCAGCTTATTTAGCGGGAGATCCTACAATGAGCAGTTCTTC. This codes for CASSLFSGRSYNEQFF. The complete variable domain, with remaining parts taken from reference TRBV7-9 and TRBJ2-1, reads DTGVSQNPRHKITKRGQNVTFRCDPISEHNRLYWYRQTLGQGPEFLTYFQNEAQLEKSRLLSDRFSAERPKGSFSTLEIQRTEQGDSAMYLCASSLFSGRSYNEQFFGPGTRLTVL.